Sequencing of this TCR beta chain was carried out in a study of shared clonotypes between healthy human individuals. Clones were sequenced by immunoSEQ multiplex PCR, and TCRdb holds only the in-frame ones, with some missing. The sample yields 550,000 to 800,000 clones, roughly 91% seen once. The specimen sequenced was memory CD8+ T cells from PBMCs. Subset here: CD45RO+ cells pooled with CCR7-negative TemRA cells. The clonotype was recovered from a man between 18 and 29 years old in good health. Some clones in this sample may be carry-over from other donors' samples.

The CDR3 here is CASSFGIGYEQYF. CDR3 sequence (DNA): TGTGCCAGCAGCTTCGGAATAGGCTACGAGCAGTACTTC. This chain connects TRBV7-8 to TRBJ2-7; D uncertain. V gave up 3 bases and J gave up 3 bases, with 9 bases separating them. This CDR3 has 13 residues. Germline CDR1 SGHVS, CDR2 FQNEAQ.